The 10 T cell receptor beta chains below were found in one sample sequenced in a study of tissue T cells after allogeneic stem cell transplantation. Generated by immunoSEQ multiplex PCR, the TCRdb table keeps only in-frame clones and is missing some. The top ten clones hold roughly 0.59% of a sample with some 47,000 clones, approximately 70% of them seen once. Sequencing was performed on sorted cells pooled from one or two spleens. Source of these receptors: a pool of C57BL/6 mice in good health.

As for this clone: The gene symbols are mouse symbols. This chain's CDR3 is CTCSAEEQYF. CDR3 DNA (partial): TGCACCTGCAGTGCAGAAGAACAGTAC. The chain uses TRBV1 and TRBJ2-7; D unresolved. The observed sequence ends 1 residue before the CDR3 terminus, with the missing tail filled in from the germline J gene. Trimming pared 0 bases from V and 7 bases from J, leaving 1 base between. Germline values: CDR1 NSQYPW, CDR2 LRSPGD (reference sequence). CDR3 length: 10 residues.

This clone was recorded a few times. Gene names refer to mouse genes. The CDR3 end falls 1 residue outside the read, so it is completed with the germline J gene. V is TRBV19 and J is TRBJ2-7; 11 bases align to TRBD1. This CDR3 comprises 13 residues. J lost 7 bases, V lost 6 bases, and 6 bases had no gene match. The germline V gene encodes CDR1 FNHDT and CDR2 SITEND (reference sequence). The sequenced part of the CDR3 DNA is TGTGCCAGCACCGGGACAGGGGGGAGAGAACAGTAC. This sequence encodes CASTGTGGREQY. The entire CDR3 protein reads CASTGTGGREQYF.

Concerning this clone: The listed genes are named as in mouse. The part of the CDR3 DNA that was read is TGTGCCTGGAGTCCCGGGGGCGCGAGTGCTGAGCAGTTC. Residues: CAWSPGGASAEQF. The entire CDR3 protein reads CAWSPGGASAEQFF. The chain couples TRBV31 to TRBJ2-1; either TRBD1 or TRBD2 may fit D (6 bases each). The read ends 1 residue early relative to the CDR3; the germline J gene fills the gap. Germline CDR1 is GKSSPN and CDR2 is SITVG. Between the trimmed V and J ends, which lost 1 base and 6 bases, there was a span of 13 bases. The CDR3 is 14 residues long.

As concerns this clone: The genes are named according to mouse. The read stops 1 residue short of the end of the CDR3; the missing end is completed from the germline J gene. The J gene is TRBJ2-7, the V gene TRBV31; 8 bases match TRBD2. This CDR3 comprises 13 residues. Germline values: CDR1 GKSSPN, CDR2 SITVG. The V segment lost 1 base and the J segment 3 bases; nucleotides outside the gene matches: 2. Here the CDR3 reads CAWSRGGRYEQYF. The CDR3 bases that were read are TGTGCCTGGAGTCGGGGGGGGCGCTATGAACAGTAC. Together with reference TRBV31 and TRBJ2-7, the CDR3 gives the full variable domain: AQTIHQWPVAEIKAVGSPLSLGCTIKGKSSPNLYWYWQATGGTLQQLFYSITVGQVESVVQLNLSASRPKDDQFILSTEKLLLSHSGFYLCAWSRGGRYEQYFGPGTRLTVL.

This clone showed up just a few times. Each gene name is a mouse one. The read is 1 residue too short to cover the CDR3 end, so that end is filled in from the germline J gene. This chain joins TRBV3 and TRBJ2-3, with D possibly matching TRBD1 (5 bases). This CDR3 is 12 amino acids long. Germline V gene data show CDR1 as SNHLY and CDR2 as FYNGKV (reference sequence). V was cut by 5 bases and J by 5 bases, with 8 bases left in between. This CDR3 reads CASSLRVETLYF. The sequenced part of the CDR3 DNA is TGTGCCAGCAGCCTCAGGGTAGAAACGCTGTAT.

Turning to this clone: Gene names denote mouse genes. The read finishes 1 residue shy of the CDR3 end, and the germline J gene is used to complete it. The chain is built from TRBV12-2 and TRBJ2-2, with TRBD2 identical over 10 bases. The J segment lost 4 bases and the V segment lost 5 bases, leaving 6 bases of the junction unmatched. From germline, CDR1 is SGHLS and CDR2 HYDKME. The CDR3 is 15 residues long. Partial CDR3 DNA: TGTGCCAGCTTTGACTGGGGGGAAACCACCGGGCAGCTCTAC. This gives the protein CASFDWGETTGQLY. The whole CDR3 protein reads CASFDWGETTGQLYF.

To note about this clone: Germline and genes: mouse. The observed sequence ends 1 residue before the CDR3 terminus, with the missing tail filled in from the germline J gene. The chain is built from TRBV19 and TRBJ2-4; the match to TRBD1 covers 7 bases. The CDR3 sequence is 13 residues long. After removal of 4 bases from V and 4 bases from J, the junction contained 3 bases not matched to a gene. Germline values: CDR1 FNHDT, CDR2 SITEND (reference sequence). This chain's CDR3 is CASSEGQKNTLYF. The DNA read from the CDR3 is TGTGCCAGCAGTGAGGGACAGAAAAACACCTTGTAC.

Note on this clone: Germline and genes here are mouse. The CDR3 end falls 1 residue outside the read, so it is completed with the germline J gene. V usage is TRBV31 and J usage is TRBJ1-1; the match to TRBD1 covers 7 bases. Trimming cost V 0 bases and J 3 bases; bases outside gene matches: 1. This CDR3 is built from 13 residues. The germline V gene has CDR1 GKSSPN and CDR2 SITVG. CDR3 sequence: CAWSLGTDTEVFF. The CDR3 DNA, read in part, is TGTGCCTGGAGTCTGGGGACAGACACAGAAGTCTTC.

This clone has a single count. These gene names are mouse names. CDR3 DNA (partial): TGTGCCAGCAGTCCCCGACAGGGGGCTGGAAATACGCTCTAT. Residues: CASSPRQGAGNTLY. The full CDR3 is CASSPRQGAGNTLYF. V is TRBV26 and J is TRBJ1-3; 9 bases align to TRBD1. The observed sequence ends 1 residue before the CDR3 terminus, with the missing tail filled in from the germline J gene. Germline CDR1 reads KGHPV; CDR2 reads FQNQEV (reference sequence). The CDR3 sequence is 15 residues long. Losses at the gene ends were 4 bases for V and 2 bases for J; bases not matched to a gene: 3.

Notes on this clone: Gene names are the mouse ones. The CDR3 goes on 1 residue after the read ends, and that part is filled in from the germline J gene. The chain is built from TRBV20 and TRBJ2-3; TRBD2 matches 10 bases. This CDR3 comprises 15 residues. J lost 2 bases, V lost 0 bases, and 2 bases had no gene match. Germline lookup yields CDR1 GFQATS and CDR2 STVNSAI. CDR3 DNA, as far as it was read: TGTGGTGCTAGGGACTGGGGGGGCGTTGCAGAAACGCTGTAT. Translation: CGARDWGGVAETLY. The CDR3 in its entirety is CGARDWGGVAETLYF.